This TCR beta chain was observed in a study of radiotherapy plus CTLA-4 blockade in lung cancer. TCRdb keeps only in-frame clones here, not all; method: immunoSEQ multiplex PCR. This table has 50,000 to 75,000 clones, 60% to 80% appearing once. With 5 bases removed from V and 6 bases from J, the gap between germline ends came to 10 bases. From germline, CDR1 is SGHVS and CDR2 FQNEAQ. The CDR3 extends over 12 amino acids. In this sample, this clone turned up once. The source is a human donor with non-small cell lung cancer who had a complete response to radiotherapy plus ipilimumab. The specimen was peripheral blood, collected from a patient treated with radiotherapy plus ipilimumab. This chain joins TRBV7-8 and TRBJ1-1; D perhaps matches TRBD1 (6 bases). The CDR3 DNA is TGTGCCAGCAGCACAAGGACAGCTGAAGCTTTCTTT. It yields the protein CASSTRTAEAFF.